The sequence of this T cell receptor (beta chain) was determined in a study of glioma-infiltrating T cells. This clonotype has a count of ten or more. The antigen is unknown. TCR alpha and beta CDR3 regions were amplified from RNA using iRepertoire nested multiplex PCR. TCRdb independently ran MiXCR on the multiplex PCR reads; one entry per CDR3 protein. This table has over 70,000 distinct CDR3 sequences, roughly 23% appearing once. Deletions cut 2 bases from V and 4 bases from J, with 17 bases between. The CDR3 is 16 residues long. The V gene's germline CDR1 is MDHEN and CDR2 SYDVKM. General study points: Above-expected tissue-blood divergence occurred in all gliomas, most in low-grade ones. Very few CDR3 sequences were shared between tissue and blood.

Sequenced input: glioma tissue, nonneoplastic brain tissue, or PBMCs (not recorded which). V and J are TRBV28 and TRBJ2-5; D gene unclear. The source is a human donor with low-grade glioma or glioblastoma, undergoing nonglioma brain surgery, or in good health (not recorded which). CDR3 protein: CASSLTAFKGRETQYF. The CDR3 DNA reads as TGTGCCAGCAGTTTAACCGCTTTTAAAGGGCGAGAGACCCAGTACTTC.